Described below is a single T cell receptor (beta chain) sequence and its context. Libraries were prepared by immunoSEQ multiplex PCR; TCRdb keeps only in-frame clonotypes and omits some of them. Here the sample spans about 100,000 clones, around 90% being singletons. Germline values: CDR1 SGHRS, CDR2 YFSETQ. This CDR3 region has 15 residues. V lost 4 bases and J lost 8; bases outside the gene matches: 13. This sample was taken from a study of blood T cell repertoires in COVID-19. Across the whole study: COVID-19 samples from acute and convalescent phases originated in the United States, Italy and Spain. T cells, B-cell-depleted T cells, or PBMCs provided the cDNA or gDNA that served as material.

The J gene is TRBJ1-2, the V gene TRBV5-1; 8 bases line up with TRBD1. This TCR derives from a woman in her sixties or seventies with acute or convalescent COVID-19. Sequenced material: peripheral blood. The CDR3 DNA follows: TGCGCCAGCAGCATCTCCGGGACAGGCTCCCGCGGCTACACCTTC. Its protein product is CASSISGTGSRGYTF.